The TCR beta chain described here comes from a study of cytomegalovirus exposure and HLA in healthy donors. Overall study results and limits: CMV serostatus alone was available as immune exposure information.

Primers: 60 Vbeta forward and 13 Jbeta reverse. Here immunoSEQ multiplex PCR was the method, and the copy in TCRdb shows in-frame clones only, minus some. Counted here are around 99,000 clones, about 80% occurring once; the ten biggest clones make up about 7.7%. With regard to this clone: The target antigen is unknown.

The CDR3 sequence is 15 residues long. CDR1 is SGHTA, CDR2 FQGNSA, per germline. The clonotype comes from a woman aged 45-60 years in good health and CMV-seropositive. This rearrangement joins TRBV7-2 to TRBJ2-5; D is perhaps TRBD2 (5 bases). The J call is uncertain, as TRBJ2-7 better fits the DNA end. Material: PBMCs. The CDR3 reads CASSLGGSLYYEQYF. The CDR3 nucleotides are TGTGCCAGCAGCTTAGGAGGGTCCCTCTACTACGAGCAGTACTTC.